The 27 T cell receptor beta chains presented below share a single source sample, sequenced in a study of OX40 agonist ivuxolimab in advanced cancers. Assay used: immunoSEQ multiplex PCR; TCRdb lists only in-frame clones, some missing. The sample lists under 95,000 clones; about 93% were seen once. This sample comprised CD4+ or CD8+ T cells sorted from blood, obtained in a trial of the OX40 agonist ivuxolimab. The receptors shown here come from an adult with an advanced solid tumor such as melanoma, head and neck, liver or kidney cancer.

This chain links TRBV7-8 with TRBJ2-4, with 7 bases lining up with TRBD2. Germline values: CDR1 SGHVS, CDR2 FQNEAQ. With 0 bases clipped from V and 7 bases from J, the junction kept 12 bases outside the gene matches. The CDR3 loop spans 17 amino acids. The CDR3 spells CASSLAPGEGLRNIQYF. CDR3 coding DNA: TGTGCCAGCAGCTTAGCGCCGGGGGAGGGGTTGAGGAACATTCAGTACTTC.

The chain uses TRBV30 and TRBJ2-7; D remains unclear. Germline-derived CDR1 and CDR2 are GTSNPN and SVGIG (reference sequence). CDR3 length equals 11 residues. The CDR3 reads CAFQDSYEQYF. CDR3 sequence (DNA): TGTGCATTCCAGGACTCCTACGAGCAGTACTTC.

This clone was seen a few times. The V gene is TRBV30, the J gene TRBJ1-5; D uncertain. CDR3 length: 12 residues. V was trimmed by 0 bases and J by 3 bases, leaving 3 bases between them. Germline V gene lookup returns CDR1 GTSNPN and CDR2 SVGIG (reference sequence). For the CDR3, the DNA is TGTGCCTGGAGTGTATCCAATCAGCCCCAGCATTTT. It encodes CAWSVSNQPQHF.

The CDR3 reads CASSQGSLSTEAFF. CDR3 in DNA: TGCGCCAGCAGCCAAGGCAGTTTATCCACTGAAGCTTTCTTT. The V call is TRBV4-1, the J call TRBJ1-1; D gene ambiguous. With 1 base removed from V and 4 bases from J, the gap between germline ends came to 10 bases. Germline V CDR1 and CDR2: MGHRA, YSYEKL. The CDR3 covers 14 residues.

The V call is TRBV19, the J call TRBJ1-2; maybe TRBD1 (5 bases). CDR3 length: 13 residues. Per germline, CDR1 LNHDA and CDR2 SQIVND (reference sequence). Trimming removed 5 bases from V and 4 bases from J, with 11 bases in between. DNA of the CDR3: TGTGCCAGTAGTGGGGCGGCGGGCTATGGCTACACCTTC. This sequence encodes CASSGAAGYGYTF.

This clone showed up just a few times. The chain combines TRBV7-3 with TRBJ2-2, with D uncertain. This CDR3 contains 14 residues. Trimming took 5 bases from V and 1 from J, leaving 8 bases between them. Germline CDR1 is SGHTA and CDR2 is FQGTGA. The CDR3 DNA is TGTGCCAGCAGCGTATCAAGGAACACCGGGGAGCTGTTTTTT. Translation: CASSVSRNTGELFF.

The gene calls are TRBV28 and TRBJ1-4; D call uncertain. This CDR3 contains 18 residues. The V end lost 3 bases, the J end lost 8 bases, and 25 bases lay between the germline ends. Germline V gene sequence: CDR1 MDHEN, CDR2 SYDVKM. CDR3 residues: CASSFNAQTRAPLEKLFF. The DNA for the CDR3 is TGTGCCAGCAGTTTCAATGCCCAGACTAGGGCCCCCTTAGAAAAACTGTTTTTT.

V gene TRBV13 combines with J gene TRBJ2-3; perhaps D is TRBD1 or TRBD2 (5 bases each). V was clipped by 0 bases and J by 1 base, with 14 bases between them. Germline lookup yields CDR1 PRHDT and CDR2 FYEKMQ (reference sequence). CDR3 length equals 17 residues. CDR3 DNA sequence: TGTGCCAGCAGCTTAGGGGGGACGGGACCCCGCACAGATACGCAGTATTTT. It yields the protein CASSLGGTGPRTDTQYF.

V is TRBV30 and J is TRBJ1-2, with D unresolved. Germline lookup yields CDR1 GTSNPN and CDR2 SVGIG (reference sequence). The length of the CDR3 is 14 residues. With 2 bases removed from V and 8 bases from J, the gap between germline ends came to 18 bases. The CDR3 coding sequence is TGTGCCTGGAGTCCTTTCTGGGGTGCAGAAGGCTACACCTTC. It encodes CAWSPFWGAEGYTF.

This chain links TRBV5-1 with TRBJ1-1; 8 positions match TRBD1. J was trimmed by 8 bases and V by 4 bases; bases with no gene match: 10. Germline CDR1 is SGHRS and CDR2 is YFSETQ. The CDR3 length is 14 residues. The chain's CDR3 is CASSGRSGGREAFF. The DNA for the CDR3 is TGCGCCAGCAGCGGGCGGTCAGGGGGCAGGGAAGCTTTCTTT.

This chain connects TRBV5-1 to TRBJ2-1; TRBD2 aligns across 10 bases. The junction had 8 bases not matched to a gene; V was cut back by 2 bases and J by 9 bases. This CDR3 spans 15 amino acids. The germline CDR1 and CDR2 sequences are SGHRS and YFSETQ. The chain's CDR3 is CASSLERGGQGEQFF. DNA for the CDR3: TGCGCCAGCAGCTTAGAGCGGGGGGGCCAAGGTGAGCAGTTCTTC.

CDR3 sequence: CASRDRLAGSYEQYF. DNA for the CDR3: TGTGCCAGCAGGGACCGACTAGCGGGGTCCTACGAGCAGTACTTC. The V call is TRBV11-2, the J call TRBJ2-7, with 11 bases fitting TRBD2. Losses at the gene ends were 6 bases for V and 1 base for J; bases not matched to a gene: 5. Germline V lookup: CDR1 SGHAT, CDR2 FQNNGV. The CDR3 contains 15 residues. The full variable domain, with the rest looked up from reference TRBV11-2 and TRBJ2-7, is EAGVAQSPRYKIIEKRQSVAFWCNPISGHATLYWYQQILGQGPKLLIQFQNNGVVDDSQLPKDRFSAERLKGVDSTLKIQPAKLEDSAVYLCASRDRLAGSYEQYFGPGTRLTVT.

The chain has TRBV19 and TRBJ1-5; 7 positions match TRBD1. Germline V lookup: CDR1 LNHDA, CDR2 SQIVND (reference sequence). The CDR3 is 15 amino acids. V was clipped by 3 bases and J by 3 bases; unmatched bases: 5. In nucleotides, the CDR3 is TGTGCCAGTAGTATTGGACAGGTCTTCAATCAGCCCCAGCATTTT. Translating it yields CASSIGQVFNQPQHF.

This rearrangement joins TRBV2 to TRBJ2-1; D is undetermined. With 6 bases removed from V and 4 bases from J, the gap between germline ends came to 4 bases. The germline V gene encodes CDR1 SNHLY and CDR2 FYNNEI. The CDR3 sequence is 11 residues long. The CDR3: CASRVYNEQFF. As DNA, the CDR3 is TGTGCCAGCAGGGTTTACAATGAGCAGTTCTTC.

The chain couples TRBV7-8 to TRBJ2-3; no definite D call. Germline V CDR1 and CDR2: SGHVS, FQNEAQ. The CDR3 length is 12 residues. V was trimmed by 3 bases and J by 4 bases, leaving 5 bases between them. The CDR3 loop reads CASSFGSDTQYF. The CDR3 DNA is TGTGCCAGCAGCTTTGGTTCAGATACGCAGTATTTT. Supplemented by reference TRBV7-8 and TRBJ2-3, the full variable domain reads GAGVSQSPRYKVAKRGQDVALRCDPISGHVSLFWYQQALGQGPEFLTYFQNEAQLDKSGLPSDRFFAERPEGSVSTLKIQRTQQEDSAVYLCASSFGSDTQYFGPGTRLTVL.

The chain combines TRBV19 with TRBJ2-2, with 12 bases lining up with TRBD2. V lost 3 bases to trimming and J lost 6 bases; unmatched junction nucleotides: 8. The CDR3 is 17 amino acids. CDR1 is LNHDA, CDR2 SQIVND, per germline (reference sequence). Here the CDR3 DNA reads TGTGCCAGTAGTATGTGGACTAGCGGGACGGGGTCCGGGGAGCTGTTTTTT. Translated, it gives CASSMWTSGTGSGELFF.

The V and J genes are TRBV21-1 and TRBJ1-2. TRBV21-1 counts as a pseudogene. The CDR3 contains 12 residues. CDR3 DNA sequence: TGTGCCAGCAGCCTAAGGGTAGAAGGCTACACCTTC. It translates to CASSLRVEGYTF.

This chain links TRBV10-3 with TRBJ2-3, with 12 nucleotides matching TRBD2. The CDR3 totals 20 residues. Losses at the gene ends were 6 bases for V and 4 bases for J; bases not matched to a gene: 20. The germline V gene encodes CDR1 ENHRY and CDR2 SYGVKD. The CDR3 bases are TGTGCCATCAGCCGAGGAGGCACTAGCGGGAGGTTGGGGTCGGCAGATACGCAGTATTTT. Protein product: CAISRGGTSGRLGSADTQYF.

The rearrangement joins TRBV5-1 to TRBJ1-5; no clear D gene. Germline CDR1 SGHRS, CDR2 YFSETQ. The CDR3 totals 14 residues. With 4 bases removed from V and 0 bases from J, the gap between germline ends came to 8 bases. The CDR3 region is CASSPEHSNQPQHF. The CDR3 DNA sequence: TGCGCCAGCAGCCCCGAACATAGCAATCAGCCCCAGCATTTT.

This clone appeared a single time. This chain links TRBV19 with TRBJ2-1, with 10 bases identical to TRBD2. The V gene's germline CDR1 is LNHDA and CDR2 SQIVND (reference sequence). Trimming at V came to 5 bases and at J to 7 bases, leaving 8 bases not matched to a gene. There are 15 residues in the CDR3. The CDR3 DNA follows: TGTGCCAGTAGTTTGGGGACTAGCGCTGGGAATGAGCAGTTCTTC. This gives the protein CASSLGTSAGNEQFF.

The chain couples TRBV7-9 to TRBJ1-4, with a tentative D call TRBD1 (6 bases). This CDR3 is built from 12 residues. The V and J ends lost 10 bases and 7 bases respectively, with 13 bases between them. Germline loops: CDR1 SEHNR, CDR2 FQNEAQ (reference sequence). The CDR3 DNA reads as TGTGCCACACGACAGGACCTTGAAAAACTGTTTTTT. It codes for CATRQDLEKLFF.

V and J are TRBV6-1 and TRBJ2-7; no definite D call. Germline CDR1 is MNHNS and CDR2 is SASEGT. The CDR3 sequence is 12 residues long. V was trimmed by 2 bases and J by 3 bases, leaving 5 bases between them. The CDR3 sequence is CASSEMGYEQYF. The CDR3 coding sequence is TGTGCCAGCAGTGAAATGGGCTACGAGCAGTACTTC.

In nucleotides, the CDR3 is TGTGCCAGTAGTTTCGGTCGACCGGGCGAGCAGTACTTC. Its translation: CASSFGRPGEQYF. This chain connects TRBV19 to TRBJ2-7; D gene unclear. The length of the CDR3 is 13 residues. Germline lookup yields CDR1 LNHDA and CDR2 SQIVND (reference sequence). Deletions cut 5 bases from V and 6 bases from J, with 14 bases between.

J is TRBJ1-5 and V is TRBV30, with a weak D call TRBD1 (6 bases). The V and J ends lost 3 bases and 0 bases respectively, with 18 bases between them. Germline assignment: CDR1 GTSNPN and CDR2 SVGIG (reference sequence). This CDR3 region has 17 residues. CDR3 in DNA: TGTGCCTGGAGCCCGACAGGCTCCTACTATAGCAATCAGCCCCAGCATTTT. This codes for CAWSPTGSYYSNQPQHF.

This CDR3 reads CASSDLGPTSYNEQFF. For the CDR3, the DNA is TGTGCCAGCAGCGATCTTGGGCCGACCTCCTACAATGAGCAGTTCTTC. This chain connects TRBV27 to TRBJ2-1; D not certain. There are 16 residues in the CDR3. Germline V gives CDR1 MNHEY, CDR2 SMNVEV (reference sequence). Trimming shortened V by 6 bases and J by 0 bases, and 15 bases separated the two germline ends.

The CDR3 reads CASSSGGDNEQFF. For the CDR3, the DNA is TGTGCCAGCAGCTCCGGGGGGGACAATGAGCAGTTCTTC. The genes are TRBV7-3 and TRBJ2-1, with 8 bases fitting TRBD2. Germline assignment: CDR1 SGHTA and CDR2 FQGTGA. Trimming at V came to 4 bases and at J to 5 bases, leaving 1 base not matched to a gene. The CDR3 is made up of 13 amino acids.

The rearrangement uses TRBV9 and TRBJ2-2; D uncertain. This CDR3 spans 14 amino acids. Per germline, CDR1 SGDLS and CDR2 YYNGEE. With 0 bases removed from V and 3 bases from J, the gap between germline ends came to 6 bases. CDR3 loop: CASSVGLHTGELFF. The CDR3 DNA is TGTGCCAGCAGCGTAGGACTTCACACCGGGGAGCTGTTTTTT.